Presented here are 30 T cell receptor beta chains from one specimen sequenced in a study of T and B cells in COVID-19 patients. Multiplex PCR with BIOMED2 TRB-A/B primer pools amplified TRB rearrangements. TCRdb recomputed calls from the multiplex PCR reads with MiXCR, one row per CDR3 protein. The repertoire holds about 7,100 distinct CDR3 sequences, roughly 28% seen once, with 11% in the top ten. Blood genomic DNA input for TRB amplification was roughly 250-550 ng. The sequenced material came from blood. These receptors all come from a human donor with active COVID-19.

This clonotype came up once. This CDR3 is CSVGGGGGGREQYF. CDR3 coding DNA: TGCAGCGTTGGGGGGGGGGGGGGGGGTAGGGAGCAGTACTTC. The chain links TRBV29-1 to TRBJ2-7, with 7 bases fitting TRBD2. The CDR3 extends over 14 amino acids. Per the germline V gene, CDR1 is SQVTM and CDR2 is ANQGSEA. The J segment lost 7 bases and the V segment lost 4 bases, leaving 13 bases of the junction unmatched.

The V call is TRBV19, the J call TRBJ2-2, with TRBD1 matching over 9 bases. Germline V CDR1 and CDR2: LNHDA, SQIVND (reference sequence). This CDR3 comprises 14 residues. V was pared by 6 bases and J by 4 bases, with 3 bases of the junction left unmatched. CDR3 sequence reads: CASRPTGGTGELFF. In DNA form, the CDR3 reads TGTGCCAGTAGACCGACAGGGGGCACCGGGGAGCTGTTTTTT.

The sample holds a few counts of this clonotype. This rearrangement joins TRBV7-9 to TRBJ2-5, with D possibly TRBD1 on 5 matching bases. Germline V CDR1 and CDR2: SEHNR, FQNEAQ (reference sequence). CDR3 length: 12 residues. Deletions cut 2 bases from V and 5 bases from J, with 6 bases between. CDR3 in DNA: TGTGCCAGCAGCTTAAAGGGGGAGACCCAGTACTTC. It is translated as CASSLKGETQYF.

The V call is TRBV24-1, the J call TRBJ1-2, with D unresolved. This CDR3 spans 12 amino acids. Trimming cost V 3 bases and J 8 bases, with 9 bases left between them. Germline V gives CDR1 KGHDR, CDR2 SFDVKD. DNA for the CDR3: TGTGCCACCAGTGATGGAGCGGAGGGCTACACCTTC. It is translated as CATSDGAEGYTF.

V usage is TRBV18 and J usage is TRBJ1-5, with TRBD1 matching over 9 bases. This CDR3 comprises 16 residues. J lost 1 base, V lost 2 bases, and 3 bases had no gene match. Germline values: CDR1 KGHSH, CDR2 LQKENI. The CDR3 DNA is TGTGCCAGCTCACCAGGCGGGACAGGGAGCAATCAGCCCCAGCATTTT. Translation: CASSPGGTGSNQPQHF.

This clonotype was seen more than once but under ten times. This chain uses TRBV20-1 with TRBJ2-3; D ambiguous. The V gene lost 1 base and the J gene lost 2 bases, with 13 bases spanning the gap. The CDR3 extends over 15 amino acids. Looked up from germline, CDR1 is DFQATT and CDR2 is SNEGSKA (reference sequence). The CDR3 region has the DNA TGCAGTGCTAGAGTGAACCCGGTATACACAGATACGCAGTATTTT. Translated, it gives CSARVNPVYTDTQYF.

This clonotype was picked up a small number of times. This chain joins TRBV5-6 and TRBJ1-2; D not resolved. CDR1 and CDR2 from the germline V gene are SGHDT and YYEEEE. V dropped 2 bases and J dropped 3 bases, with 11 bases sitting between them. This CDR3 has 14 amino acids. The chain's CDR3 is CASSFIDGYYGYTF. CDR3 coding DNA: TGTGCCAGCAGCTTTATAGATGGATACTATGGCTACACCTTC.

By sample share, this clonotype is medium-sized (0.01 to 0.1%). This chain links TRBV6-5 with TRBJ2-5, with 7 bases identical to TRBD2. In germline, CDR1 is MNHEY, CDR2 SVGAGI. The CDR3 extends over 13 amino acids. After removal of 6 bases from V and 2 bases from J, the junction contained 3 bases not matched to a gene. CDR3 region: CASSLGGQETQYF. In DNA, the CDR3 is TGTGCCAGCAGCCTGGGGGGGCAAGAGACCCAGTACTTC.

The gene calls are TRBV4-3 and TRBJ1-3, with D maybe TRBD1 (6 bases). CDR3 length: 17 residues. Germline values: CDR1 LGHNA, CDR2 YSLEER. V lost 0 bases to trimming and J lost 1 base, with 13 bases between them. CDR3 amino acids: CASSQDLSRGSGNTIYF. The CDR3 DNA sequence: TGCGCCAGCAGCCAAGATCTTTCCAGGGGATCTGGAAACACCATATATTTT.

A remark on this clonotype: An end of the junction differs from the germline gene, which may be a read error. The genes are TRBV11-3 and TRBJ2-3; TRBD2 matches at 7 bases. The CDR3 covers 15 residues. Germline loops: CDR1 SGHNT, CDR2 YENEEA. The DNA for the CDR3 is TGTGCCAGCAGTTTAGTGGGAGGGAGCACAGATACGCAGTATTTT. This gives the protein CASSLVGGSTDTQYF.

In this sample, this clonotype turned up a few times. The rearrangement links TRBV30 to TRBJ1-1; D uncertain. Germline CDR1 GTSNPN, CDR2 SVGIG (reference sequence). The V gene lost 7 bases and the J gene lost 2 bases, with 8 bases spanning the gap. The CDR3 is 11 amino acids. CDR3 residues: CAFGVNTEAFF. The CDR3 DNA follows: TGTGCCTTCGGGGTAAACACTGAAGCTTTCTTT.

V is TRBV29-1 and J is TRBJ2-7; 9 bases fit TRBD1. The CDR3 length is 12 residues. Germline lookup yields CDR1 SQVTM and CDR2 ANQGSEA. V lost 4 bases to trimming and J lost 5 bases; unmatched junction nucleotides: 3. The CDR3 region is CSVGQGGDEQYF. The CDR3 DNA reads TGCAGCGTTGGACAGGGGGGCGACGAGCAGTACTTC.

The chain links TRBV28 to TRBJ2-3, with D unresolved. The germline V gene encodes CDR1 MDHEN and CDR2 SYDVKM. There are 12 residues in the CDR3. Trimming shortened V by 5 bases and J by 9 bases, and 12 bases separated the two germline ends. The chain's CDR3 is CASSSAMDTQYF. For the CDR3, the DNA is TGTGCCAGCAGTAGCGCCATGGACACGCAGTATTTT.

This clonotype appeared many times. The rearrangement uses TRBV15 and TRBJ2-7; D gene ambiguous. V was clipped by 0 bases and J by 2 bases, with 11 bases between them. This CDR3 contains 15 residues. Germline V gives CDR1 LNHNV, CDR2 YYDKDF (reference sequence). CDR3 amino acids: CATSRDLGQTYEQYF. The CDR3 nucleotides are TGTGCCACCAGCAGAGATCTGGGCCAAACCTACGAGCAGTACTTC.

In this sample, this clonotype is medium-sized. The CDR3 DNA sequence: TGTGCCAGCAGTTTCCGGACAGACGGCGAAAAACTGTTTTTT. Translation gives CASSFRTDGEKLFF. The chain is built from TRBV12-3 or TRBV12-4 and TRBJ1-4, with D possibly matching TRBD1 (6 bases). The V and J ends lost 3 bases and 8 bases respectively, with 13 bases between them. The CDR3 is 14 residues long.

This clonotype was seen a handful of times. The chain has TRBV24-1 and TRBJ2-1; a possible D gene is TRBD2 (6 bases). Trimming cost V 5 bases and J 4 bases, with 8 bases left between them. Germline values: CDR1 KGHDR, CDR2 SFDVKD. The CDR3 contains 13 residues. The CDR3 DNA is TGTGCCACCAGTGCCGGGACTTACAATGAGCAGTTCTTC. It encodes CATSAGTYNEQFF.

By sample share, this clonotype is medium-sized. The chain couples TRBV29-1 to TRBJ2-5; D call uncertain. Per germline, CDR1 SQVTM and CDR2 ANQGSEA. The CDR3 sequence is 11 residues long. V dropped 3 bases and J dropped 5 bases, with 7 bases sitting between them. CDR3 loop: CSVDQKETQYF. The CDR3 DNA follows: TGCAGCGTTGACCAGAAGGAGACCCAGTACTTC. The entire variable domain, with the rest obtained from reference TRBV29-1 and TRBJ2-5, is as follows: SAVISQKPSRDICQRGTSLTIQCQVDSQVTMMFWYRQQPGQSLTLIATANQGSEATYESGFVIDKFPISRPNLTFSTLTVSNMSPEDSSIYLCSVDQKETQYFGPGTRLLVL.

By proportion, this clonotype is medium-sized. The chain has TRBV15 and TRBJ2-1; no firm D call. Germline assignment: CDR1 LNHNV and CDR2 YYDKDF (reference sequence). This CDR3 is built from 15 residues. V was shortened by 3 bases and J by 0 bases, with 9 bases between the two germline ends. The CDR3 DNA reads as TGTGCCACCAGCAGTCTAAGCTTCTCCTACAATGAGCAGTTCTTC. As protein: CATSSLSFSYNEQFF.

There are a few counts of this clonotype. The chain employs TRBV5-1 and TRBJ2-1; D is possibly TRBD1 (5 bases). This CDR3 has 15 amino acids. Germline V gives CDR1 SGHRS, CDR2 YFSETQ. Between the trimmed V and J ends, which lost 1 base and 2 bases, there was a span of 10 bases. The CDR3 is CASSLNTGPYNEQFF. Written as DNA, the CDR3 is TGCGCCAGCAGCTTGAATACAGGACCCTACAATGAGCAGTTCTTC.

By share, this clonotype counts as medium-sized. This sequence joins TRBV10-3 and TRBJ2-3, with 7 bases aligning to TRBD1. Trimming at V came to 0 bases and at J to 9 bases, leaving 3 bases not matched to a gene. Germline V gene data show CDR1 as ENHRY and CDR2 as SYGVKD. The CDR3 is made up of 13 amino acids. The CDR3 coding sequence is TGTGCCATCAGTGAGTCTGAACAGGGGACGCAGTATTTT. The encoded protein is CAISESEQGTQYF.

The chain carries TRBV7-3 and TRBJ2-5, with 9 bases aligning to TRBD2. The CDR3 runs to 14 residues. Germline trimming cut 4 bases from V and 4 bases from J; bases unmatched to any gene: 4. Germline CDR1 SGHTA, CDR2 FQGTGA. CDR3: CASSSAGGGETQYF. CDR3 in DNA: TGTGCCAGCAGCTCCGCGGGAGGGGGAGAGACCCAGTACTTC. Complete variable domain (other parts from reference TRBV7-3 and TRBJ2-5): GAGVSQTPSNKVTEKGKYVELRCDPISGHTALYWYRQSLGQGPEFLIYFQGTGAADDSGLPNDRFFAVRPEGSVSTLKIQRTERGDSAVYLCASSSAGGGETQYFGPGTRLLVL.

This clonotype appeared a few times. V is TRBV7-3 and J is TRBJ2-3; no clear D gene. Germline CDR1 reads SGHTA; CDR2 reads FQGTGA. V shed 3 bases and J shed 5 bases, with 6 bases lying between them. The CDR3 is 12 residues long. The CDR3 here is CASSFGGDTQYF. DNA for the CDR3: TGTGCCAGCAGCTTTGGTGGAGATACGCAGTATTTT.

In its sample, this clonotype was seen a few times. The V gene is TRBV12-3 or TRBV12-4, the J gene TRBJ2-5; 7 bases map to TRBD2. The CDR3 is 15 residues long. J lost 3 bases, V lost 1 base, and 5 bases had no gene match. The CDR3 reads CASSLGTSSEETQYF. CDR3 nucleotide sequence: TGTGCCAGCAGTTTAGGGACTAGTTCGGAAGAGACCCAGTACTTC.

The genes are TRBV7-2 and TRBJ2-3; 12 bases agree with TRBD2. Germline values: CDR1 SGHTA, CDR2 FQGNSA. There are 17 residues in the CDR3. The V and J ends lost 3 bases and 5 bases, in that order; junction bases with no gene match: 9. CDR3 amino acids: CASSLGTSGWGLDTQYF. In DNA, the CDR3 is TGTGCCAGCAGCTTGGGGACTAGCGGGTGGGGTTTAGATACGCAGTATTTT. The full variable domain, its missing parts supplied by reference TRBV7-2 and TRBJ2-3, is GAGVSQSPSNKVTEKGKDVELRCDPISGHTALYWYRQSLGQGLEFLIYFQGNSAPDKSGLPSDRFSAERTGGSVSTLTIQRTQQEDSAVYLCASSLGTSGWGLDTQYFGPGTRLTVL.

The chain uses TRBV7-6 and TRBJ2-1, with 7 bases lining up with TRBD1. Looked up from germline, CDR1 is SGHVS and CDR2 is FNYEAQ. The CDR3 spans 16 residues. After removal of 4 bases from V and 10 bases from J, the junction contained 16 bases not matched to a gene. The CDR3 here is CASSSSVTGIDYEQFF. The CDR3 coding sequence is TGTGCCAGCAGCTCTAGTGTGACAGGGATTGATTACGAGCAGTTCTTC.

This clonotype was counted ten times or more. The V call is TRBV19, the J call TRBJ1-5; maybe TRBD1 (5 bases). With 8 bases removed from V and 0 bases from J, the gap between germline ends came to 14 bases. The CDR3 spans 15 residues. CDR1 LNHDA and CDR2 SQIVND come from the germline V gene (reference sequence). The CDR3 loop is CASGGDRNSNQPQHF. The CDR3 DNA is TGTGCCAGTGGAGGAGACAGAAATAGCAATCAGCCCCAGCATTTT.

In DNA form, the CDR3 reads TGTGCCAGTACCCCCCTAGGGGCTAGCGGGAGGGCCAACTACAATGAGCAGTTCTTC. Amino acids: CASTPLGASGRANYNEQFF. The chain employs TRBV19 and TRBJ2-1; 12 bases agree with TRBD2. Germline V gene data show CDR1 as LNHDA and CDR2 as SQIVND (reference sequence). Trimming at V came to 7 bases and at J to 3 bases, leaving 16 bases not matched to a gene. The CDR3 loop spans 19 amino acids.

The CDR3 DNA sequence: TGCAGTGCTGAACGAGCTCGGACAGGGGATGGCTACACCTTC. Its translation: CSAERARTGDGYTF. V usage is TRBV20-1 and J usage is TRBJ1-2; 9 bases align to TRBD1. The length of the CDR3 is 14 residues. V was pared by 5 bases and J by 6 bases, with 10 bases of the junction left unmatched. Germline loops: CDR1 DFQATT, CDR2 SNEGSKA (reference sequence).

By share, this clonotype counts as medium-sized. The chain uses TRBV27 and TRBJ2-7, with TRBD1 matching 8 bases. J was trimmed by 4 bases and V by 3 bases; bases with no gene match: 8. This CDR3 region has 15 residues. Germline CDR1 and CDR2: MNHEY and SMNVEV (reference sequence). In DNA, the CDR3 is TGTGCCAGCAGTTTGTCAGGACAGGGCGGATACGAGCAGTACTTC. This encodes CASSLSGQGGYEQYF.

Only a few counts were recorded for this clonotype. The genes are TRBV10-3 and TRBJ2-5; D gene uncertain. Looked up from germline, CDR1 is ENHRY and CDR2 is SYGVKD. V was shortened by 4 bases and J by 1 base, with 10 bases between the two germline ends. CDR3 length: 14 amino acids. The CDR3 spells CAISVGRAQETQYF. Here the CDR3 DNA reads TGTGCCATCAGTGTGGGTAGGGCCCAAGAGACCCAGTACTTC.